These 8 T cell receptor beta chains originate from one sample sequenced in a study of T cells in Graves' hyperthyroidism and ophthalmopathy. Amplified TCR beta CDR3 regions came from RNA transcripts. Initially, a first-round RT-PCR of the TCR CDR3 employed the HTBI primer set. One entry per CDR3 protein, called by TCRdb with MiXCR from the multiplex PCR reads. The sample yields 750,000 to 950,000 distinct CDR3 sequences, 35% to 40% seen once. The sequenced material came from blood. The origin of the receptors is a man aged 18 to 29 with Graves' hyperthyroidism.

This clonotype occurred a few times. The chain employs TRBV6-5 and TRBJ1-4; D not certain. V dropped 0 bases and J dropped 3 bases, with 11 bases sitting between them. The CDR3 has 16 amino acids. CDR1 is MNHEY and CDR2 is SVGAGI in the germline V gene. The CDR3 sequence is CASSYSPGEANEKLFF. Here the CDR3 DNA reads TGTGCCAGCAGTTACTCACCCGGGGAGGCTAATGAAAAACTGTTTTTT.

Remarks on this clonotype: It may be a read error: a sequence one base away is much more abundant. The chain joins TRBV7-2 to TRBJ2-7; D gene uncertain. This CDR3 contains 13 residues. Per the germline V gene, CDR1 is SGHTA and CDR2 is FQGNSA. The CDR3 DNA sequence: TGTGCCAGCAGCTTACGGTACCACCACGAGCGGTACTTC. The encoded protein is CASSLRYHHERYF.

At least ten counts were recorded for this clonotype. This chain uses TRBV20-1 with TRBJ1-2; D gene ambiguous. Deletions cut 5 bases from V and 2 bases from J, with 12 bases between. CDR1 DFQATT and CDR2 SNEGSKA come from the germline V gene (reference sequence). This CDR3 spans 13 amino acids. CDR3 sequence reads: CSAWEGGNYGYTF. CDR3 nucleotide sequence: TGCAGTGCTTGGGAGGGTGGAAACTATGGCTACACCTTC.

The chain couples TRBV29-1 to TRBJ2-7, with no clear D. The CDR3 runs to 9 residues. Trimming took 8 bases from V and 5 from J, leaving 7 bases between them. Germline lookup yields CDR1 SQVTM and CDR2 ANQGSEA. DNA for the CDR3: TGCAGCAGGTTACACGAGCAGTACTTC. Its translation is CSRLHEQYF.

The chain employs TRBV3-1 and TRBJ2-6; D is undetermined. The germline gives CDR1 LGHDT, CDR2 YNNKEL (reference sequence). The CDR3 consists of 14 residues. With 9 bases removed from V and 4 bases from J, the gap between germline ends came to 13 bases. The CDR3 bases are TGTGCCAGGTCGTTAACATGGGGGGCCAACGTCCTGACTTTC. Its translation: CARSLTWGANVLTF.

This clonotype has ten or more counts. V and J are TRBV15 and TRBJ1-4; TRBD1 aligns across 8 bases. CDR3 length equals 16 residues. Per the germline V gene, CDR1 is LNHNV and CDR2 is YYDKDF (reference sequence). The V and J ends lost 1 base and 7 bases, in that order; junction bases with no gene match: 8. CDR3 amino acids: CATSRGATGATEKLFF. In DNA, the CDR3 is TGTGCCACCAGCAGAGGTGCGACAGGGGCTACTGAAAAACTGTTTTTT.

V and J are TRBV10-3 and TRBJ2-6; unclear D gene. Per germline, CDR1 ENHRY and CDR2 SYGVKD. This CDR3 spans 17 amino acids. Trimming took off 0 bases at V and 0 bases at J, with 9 bases between the two ends. The CDR3 DNA reads as TGTGCCATCAGTGAGTCGACTCCCCTCTCTGGGGCCAACGTCCTGACTTTC. Protein: CAISESTPLSGANVLTF.

In this sample, this clonotype turned up many times. The rearrangement links TRBV7-3 to TRBJ1-1; maybe TRBD1 (5 bases). V was pared by 5 bases and J by 0 bases, with 13 bases between. This CDR3 comprises 15 residues. The V gene's germline CDR1 is SGHTA and CDR2 FQGTGA. DNA of the CDR3: TGTGCCAGCAGCCCCACCGGGGGAATGAACACTGAAGCTTTCTTT. Protein: CASSPTGGMNTEAFF.